One sample yielded the 31 T cell receptor beta chains listed below, sequenced in a study. Using its own MiXCR run on the 5' RACE reads, TCRdb lists one record per CDR3 protein. The data hold about 40,000 distinct CDR3 sequences, with 15% to 20% observed a single time. What was sequenced was naive CD4+ T cells sorted from a lymph node. Subset described: naive CD4+ T cells, CD4+CD45RA+CD25-. The origin of the receptors is a female donor with breast cancer.

The V gene is TRBV6-1, the J gene TRBJ2-5; D not certain. V lost 6 bases, J lost 1 base, and 12 bases lay in between. The CDR3 loop spans 14 amino acids. CDR1 and CDR2 (germline): MNHNS, SASEGT. CDR3 region: CASSRGRFQETQYF. The DNA for the CDR3 is TGTGCCAGCAGCCGAGGACGGTTCCAAGAGACCCAGTACTTC.

Comments on this clonotype: Sequence at one end of the junction differs from germline and may be a read error. The gene calls are TRBV4-2 and TRBJ1-1; D is undetermined. CDR1 LGHNA and CDR2 YNFKEQ come from the germline V gene. This CDR3 contains 13 residues. The CDR3 reads CASGQDVAEVTFF. The CDR3 region has the DNA TGTGCCAGCGGCCAAGATGTAGCGGAGGTAACTTTCTTT.

With respect to this clonotype: A read error may explain this, as a much larger clone is one base away. The chain carries TRBV6-2 or TRBV6-3 and TRBJ2-2, with D tentatively TRBD2 (7 bases). Germline V lookup: CDR1 MNHEY, CDR2 SVGEGT. The CDR3 is 14 amino acids. The CDR3 nucleotides are TGTGCCAGCACCAGGGGCGGGAGCCCCGGGGGGCTGTTTTTT. Translation gives CASTRGGSPGGLFF.

Concerning this clonotype itself: This may be a read error: a much more frequent sequence differs by one nucleotide. J is TRBJ2-2 and V is TRBV5-1; TRBD1 aligns across 11 bases. Per germline, CDR1 SGHRS and CDR2 YFSETQ. V trimming: 3 bases; J trimming: 7 bases; junction bases outside the gene matches: 8. The CDR3 covers 16 residues. CDR3 sequence (DNA): TGCGCCAGCAGCTCGGAACCGGGACAGGGGGTCGGGGAGCTGTTTTTT. As protein: CASSSEPGQGVGELFF.

This clonotype has ten or more counts. The V gene is TRBV21-1, the J gene TRBJ1-2. TRBV21-1 is termed a pseudogene. This CDR3 spans 13 amino acids. DNA for the CDR3: TGTGCCAGCAGCAAAGGACATAACTATGGCTACACCTTC. It is translated as CASSKGHNYGYTF.

The chain joins TRBV25-1 to TRBJ1-6; D might be TRBD1 (6 bases). The CDR3 sequence is 17 residues long. Per the germline V gene, CDR1 is MGHDK and CDR2 is SYGVNS. Trimming pared 3 bases from V and 3 bases from J, leaving 15 bases between. Here the CDR3 DNA reads TGTGCCAGCAGTGATCAGGGGAGGGCCGGCTATAATTCACCCCTCCACTTT. It specifies CASSDQGRAGYNSPLHF.

A remark on this clonotype: This may come from a read error, since a much larger clone is one base off. This chain links TRBV4-3 with TRBJ1-2; maybe TRBD1 (5 bases). CDR1 and CDR2 (germline): LGHNA, YSLEER. Trimming took off 0 bases at V and 7 bases at J, with 15 bases between the two ends. The CDR3 consists of 15 residues. CDR3 sequence (DNA): TGCGCCAGCAGCCAAGAATACAGGTCTGACTGTGGCTACACCTTC. Its translation is CASSQEYRSDCGYTF.

The chain has TRBV2 and TRBJ2-5; D uncertain. The CDR3 is made up of 11 amino acids. Germline V CDR1 and CDR2: SNHLY, FYNNEI. Trimming cost V 7 bases and J 0 bases, with 3 bases left between them. The CDR3 region is CASKYQETQYF. Written as DNA, the CDR3 is TGTGCCAGCAAATACCAAGAGACCCAGTACTTC.

This clonotype was found many times. The rearrangement links TRBV7-9 to TRBJ1-2; D gene ambiguous. The germline gives CDR1 SEHNR, CDR2 FQNEAQ (reference sequence). This CDR3 contains 13 residues. Deletions cut 1 base from V and 8 bases from J, with 11 bases between. The CDR3 DNA reads TGTGCCAGCAGCTTAGAGAGCATGGGGGGCTACACCTTC. The encoded protein is CASSLESMGGYTF.

This clonotype was seen many times. This rearrangement joins TRBV6-1 to TRBJ2-1; maybe TRBD1 (5 bases). V lost 6 bases to trimming and J lost 7 bases, with 10 bases between them. The CDR3 length is 12 residues. Germline V gives CDR1 MNHNS, CDR2 SASEGT. The CDR3 spells CASRDDRNEQFF. The CDR3 bases are TGTGCCAGCAGAGACGACAGAAATGAGCAGTTCTTC.

The rearrangement links TRBV6-2 or TRBV6-3 to TRBJ1-5; 7 bases match TRBD1. CDR1 and CDR2 from the germline V gene are MNHEY and SVGEGT. J lost 6 bases, V lost 6 bases, and 11 bases had no gene match. CDR3 length: 15 residues. The CDR3 DNA is TGTGCCAGCAGCGACCCGGGACAGAGGCGTCAGCCCCAGCATTTT. Its translation is CASSDPGQRRQPQHF.

The chain has TRBV7-9 and TRBJ2-3; D call uncertain. CDR1 is SEHNR, CDR2 FQNEAQ, per germline (reference sequence). The CDR3 length is 13 residues. Trimming left V 2 bases short and J 4 bases short, with 7 bases between. CDR3: CASSLLSADTQYF. CDR3 sequence (DNA): TGTGCCAGCAGCTTACTTTCGGCAGATACGCAGTATTTT.

This clonotype was observed a handful of times. This chain connects TRBV5-4 to TRBJ2-3; TRBD1 matches 7 bases. Germline values: CDR1 SGHNT, CDR2 YYREEE (reference sequence). The CDR3 contains 12 residues. The V and J ends lost 6 bases and 9 bases, in that order; junction bases with no gene match: 7. The CDR3 DNA sequence: TGTGCCAGCACCCAAACGACAGGGACGCAGTATTTT. Translating it yields CASTQTTGTQYF. Complete variable domain (other parts from reference TRBV5-4 and TRBJ2-3): ETGVTQSPTHLIKTRGQQVTLRCSSQSGHNTVSWYQQALGQGPQFIFQYYREEENGRGNFPPRFSGLQFPNYSSELNVNALELDDSALYLCASTQTTGTQYFGPGTRLTVL.

On this clonotype itself: This clone may be a read error of a much larger clone one base away. This sequence joins TRBV5-1 and TRBJ1-1; the D is unclear. V dropped 2 bases and J dropped 1 base, with 9 bases sitting between them. This CDR3 is 14 amino acids long. Germline lookup yields CDR1 SGHRS and CDR2 YFSETQ. Written as DNA, the CDR3 is TGCGCCAGCAGCTTAGACAATCGGAACACTGAAGCTTTCTTT. This gives the protein CASSLDNRNTEAFF.

The V call is TRBV6-2 or TRBV6-3, the J call TRBJ2-7; 9 bases fit TRBD2. The CDR3 runs 15 residues. Per germline, CDR1 MNHEY and CDR2 SVGEGT. Trimming cost V 2 bases and J 4 bases; bases outside gene matches: 6. The CDR3 reads CASSYGGTSLYEQYF. For the CDR3, the DNA is TGTGCCAGCAGTTACGGAGGGACTAGCCTTTACGAGCAGTACTTC.

In this sample, this clonotype turned up many times. The chain uses TRBV20-1 and TRBJ2-1; TRBD2 matches at 8 bases. J lost 4 bases, V lost 5 bases, and 10 bases had no gene match. Germline V gene sequence: CDR1 DFQATT, CDR2 SNEGSKA (reference sequence). The CDR3 loop spans 15 amino acids. The CDR3: CSADGLAKGYNEQFF. The CDR3, as DNA: TGCAGTGCTGACGGACTAGCAAAAGGGTACAATGAGCAGTTCTTC.

This clonotype has ten or more counts. The rearrangement uses TRBV7-6 and TRBJ2-5, with D tentatively TRBD1 (5 bases). The germline gives CDR1 SGHVS, CDR2 FNYEAQ. V gave up 3 bases and J gave up 5 bases, with 16 bases separating them. CDR3 length equals 15 residues. The CDR3 coding sequence is TGTGCCAGCAGCTTTGGGGATCAGGGTAGGGAGACCCAGTACTTC. Translation: CASSFGDQGRETQYF.

Many counts were recorded for this clonotype. This sequence joins TRBV29-1 and TRBJ1-3; D uncertain. The V gene's germline CDR1 is SQVTM and CDR2 ANQGSEA. CDR3 length equals 13 residues. V lost 8 bases to trimming and J lost 1 base, with 12 bases between them. This CDR3 reads CSIRGGSGNTIYF. In nucleotides, the CDR3 is TGCAGCATACGAGGAGGGTCTGGAAACACCATATATTTT.

In this sample, this clonotype turned up a few times. The chain carries TRBV4-2 and TRBJ2-1; D might be TRBD1 or TRBD2, each matching 5 bases. V lost 0 bases to trimming and J lost 12 bases, with 24 bases between them. The CDR3 extends over 17 amino acids. Germline V gives CDR1 LGHNA, CDR2 YNFKEQ. The CDR3 DNA reads as TGTGCCAGCAGCCAAGAAGGCAGGACTGACAGCCCAAGGGGGCAGTTCTTC. Translated: CASSQEGRTDSPRGQFF.

This clonotype showed up just a few times. The genes are TRBV7-9 and TRBJ2-3; D is possibly TRBD2 (5 bases). The CDR3 extends over 15 amino acids. Trimming left V 1 base short and J 0 bases short, with 8 bases between. The germline CDR1 and CDR2 sequences are SEHNR and FQNEAQ (reference sequence). CDR3 DNA: TGTGCCAGCAGCTTAGATCGGACTAGCACAGATACGCAGTATTTT. Its translation is CASSLDRTSTDTQYF.

V and J are TRBV5-6 and TRBJ2-1; 7 nucleotides match TRBD2. Trimming at V came to 0 bases and at J to 9 bases, leaving 18 bases not matched to a gene. Germline V lookup: CDR1 SGHDT, CDR2 YYEEEE. This CDR3 has 18 amino acids. The CDR3 DNA reads as TGTGCCAGCAGCTTGGTTAATTTTGTGGGAGGGCCCGATGGTGAGCAGTTCTTC. This codes for CASSLVNFVGGPDGEQFF.

CDR3 sequence: CASRSPSTGELFF. Written as DNA, the CDR3 is TGTGCCAGCAGGTCCCCTAGCACCGGGGAGCTGTTTTTT. This chain connects TRBV7-8 to TRBJ2-2; D call uncertain. Trimming took 6 bases from V and 4 from J, leaving 9 bases between them. This CDR3 region has 13 residues. The germline V gene has CDR1 SGHVS and CDR2 FQNEAQ.

This clonotype was counted at least ten times. This chain connects TRBV4-3 to TRBJ2-1, with no clear D. This CDR3 region has 13 residues. Germline assignment: CDR1 LGHNA and CDR2 YSLEER. V was pared by 0 bases and J by 12 bases, with 12 bases between. CDR3 coding DNA: TGCGCCAGCAGCCAAGAATCGCCCAGAGTGCAGTTCTTC. Translated, it gives CASSQESPRVQFF.

The sample holds a few counts of this clonotype. This chain joins TRBV5-6 and TRBJ2-1; 9 positions agree with TRBD2. CDR1 and CDR2 from the germline V gene are SGHDT and YYEEEE. Trimming took 4 bases from V and 2 from J; bases not matched to a gene: 4. The CDR3 totals 15 residues. DNA of the CDR3: TGTGCCAGCAGCGGCGGGGGGGGCCCCTACAATGAGCAGTTCTTC. Protein product: CASSGGGGPYNEQFF.

This clonotype is medium-sized in the sample. The V call is TRBV29-1, the J call TRBJ2-2; 7 nucleotides line up with TRBD1. The V gene end was trimmed by 7 bases and the J gene end by 6 bases; junction bases not matched to a gene: 2. The CDR3 covers 11 residues. Germline V gene sequence: CDR1 SQVTM, CDR2 ANQGSEA. The DNA for the CDR3 is TGCAGCGCGACAGGGCCCGGGGAGCTGTTTTTT. This translates into CSATGPGELFF.

This chain joins TRBV5-4 and TRBJ1-2, with a weak D call TRBD1 (5 bases). The CDR3 is 12 residues long. V lost 1 base to trimming and J lost 8 bases, with 9 bases between them. CDR1 is SGHNT, CDR2 YYREEE, per germline (reference sequence). The CDR3 is CASSLNQGGYTF. As DNA, the CDR3 is TGTGCCAGCAGCTTGAATCAGGGAGGCTACACCTTC.

This clonotype was counted only a few times. The chain carries TRBV6-6 and TRBJ2-1; maybe TRBD2 (6 bases). V shed 2 bases and J shed 6 bases, with 17 bases lying between them. CDR1 is MNHNY and CDR2 is SVGAGI in the germline V gene (reference sequence). The CDR3 has 16 residues. As DNA, the CDR3 is TGTGCCAGCAGTTACCGATCGGCGGCGGGGTCCAATGAGCAGTTCTTC. It is translated as CASSYRSAAGSNEQFF.

This clonotype has a count of ten or more. The rearrangement uses TRBV6-2 or TRBV6-3 and TRBJ2-2, with 10 bases aligning to TRBD1. Germline V gives CDR1 MNHEY, CDR2 SVGEGT. V shed 5 bases, J shed 3 bases, and the junction held 3 bases outside the gene matches. The CDR3 spans 15 residues. The DNA for the CDR3 is TGTGCCAGCAGTCCGGGACAGGGGTACACCGGGGAGCTGTTTTTT. It yields the protein CASSPGQGYTGELFF.

The table lists this clonotype with a few counts. V is TRBV6-6 and J is TRBJ2-3; 8 bases are shared with TRBD2. Germline CDR1 MNHNY, CDR2 SVGAGI (reference sequence). V lost 4 bases and J lost 0; bases outside the gene matches: 9. The CDR3 has 17 amino acids. The DNA of the CDR3 is TGTGCCAGCAGTTCGGACGTTAGCGGGATGAGCACAGATACGCAGTATTTT. As protein: CASSSDVSGMSTDTQYF.

This clonotype occurred a few times. The chain is built from TRBV6-2 or TRBV6-3 and TRBJ2-7; 7 bases match TRBD1. The V gene end was trimmed by 8 bases and the J gene end by 2 bases; junction bases not matched to a gene: 6. CDR3 length equals 13 residues. Germline CDR1 and CDR2: MNHEY and SVGEGT. DNA of the CDR3: TGTGCCAGCGGAACAGGGGTTCCCTACGAGCAGTACTTC. This codes for CASGTGVPYEQYF.

This clonotype was counted many times. The chain uses TRBV4-1 and TRBJ2-4; 8 positions agree with TRBD1. The CDR3 length is 14 residues. CDR1 is MGHRA and CDR2 is YSYEKL in the germline V gene. V gave up 4 bases and J gave up 7 bases; unmatched junction bases: 6. The CDR3 sequence is CASSRQGSSNIQYF. The CDR3 DNA sequence: TGCGCCAGCAGCCGACAGGGGAGTAGTAACATTCAGTACTTC.